The 31 T cell receptor beta chains reported below all come from one sample, sequenced in a study of T-cell reconstitution after alpha-beta-depleted transplantation in children. Unique molecular identifiers were used in preparing the TCRbeta library. TCRdb independently ran MiXCR on the PCR reads; one entry per CDR3 protein. Counted here are about 200,000 distinct CDR3 sequences, 6.3% occurring once; the ten biggest clones make up around 4.3%. Sequencing was performed on PBMCs, taken before TCRalphabeta/CD19-depleted stem cell transplant. The receptors here all came from a girl under three years old with combined immunodeficiency, due to receive a stem cell transplant.

The V call is TRBV20-1, the J call TRBJ2-1, with a possible D match to TRBD2 (6 bases). Trimming pared 3 bases from V and 0 bases from J, leaving 24 bases between. The germline CDR1 and CDR2 sequences are DFQATT and SNEGSKA (reference sequence). The length of the CDR3 is 19 residues. CDR3 in amino acids: CSASAGWLASSSSYNEQFF. The CDR3, as DNA: TGCAGTGCTAGCGCAGGGTGGCTAGCGTCTTCTAGCTCCTACAATGAGCAGTTCTTC.

This clonotype was found many times. The J gene is TRBJ2-7, the V gene TRBV7-9; no definite D call. Trimming stripped 2 bases from V and 2 bases from J, with 10 bases between. The CDR3 is 14 amino acids. Germline lookup yields CDR1 SEHNR and CDR2 FQNEAQ (reference sequence). The CDR3 sequence is CASSLSERTYEQYF. The DNA for the CDR3 is TGTGCCAGCAGCTTATCTGAGAGGACCTACGAGCAGTACTTC.

Only a few counts were recorded for this clonotype. This chain connects TRBV19 to TRBJ2-1; weak D call: TRBD1 (6 bases). This CDR3 is built from 15 residues. V lost 10 bases to trimming and J lost 0 bases, with 16 bases between them. Germline V gene lookup returns CDR1 LNHDA and CDR2 SQIVND (reference sequence). This CDR3 reads CATETGSSSYNEQFF. CDR3 in DNA: TGTGCCACCGAGACAGGAAGCAGCTCCTACAATGAGCAGTTCTTC.

This clonotype was detected ten times or more. The gene calls are TRBV4-3 and TRBJ2-7, with TRBD1 matching 7 bases. Germline V CDR1 and CDR2: LGHNA, YSLEER. The CDR3 is 15 amino acids. V shed 4 bases, J shed 2 bases, and the junction held 8 bases outside the gene matches. CDR3 coding DNA: TGCGCCAGCAGCCCTTCGAGGGGGACAGCCTACGAGCAGTACTTC. It yields the protein CASSPSRGTAYEQYF.

This clonotype was picked up many times. V is TRBV9 and J is TRBJ2-3; TRBD2 matches at 11 bases. CDR1 is SGDLS and CDR2 is YYNGEE in the germline V gene. The length of the CDR3 is 17 residues. The J segment lost 6 bases and the V segment lost 4 bases, leaving 13 bases of the junction unmatched. The CDR3 region is CASSPSAGGLAADTQYF. CDR3 coding DNA: TGTGCCAGCAGCCCCTCTGCGGGGGGACTAGCGGCCGATACGCAGTATTTT.

Concerning this clonotype: This could be a read error, since a much larger clone is one nucleotide away. The CDR3 reads CASSPDRGYEQCF. CDR3 nucleotides: TGTGCCAGCAGCCCCGACAGGGGATACGAGCAGTGCTTC. The chain has TRBV7-2 and TRBJ2-7, with 8 bases identical to TRBD1. This CDR3 has 13 residues. Germline V gene sequence: CDR1 SGHTA, CDR2 FQGNSA.

This clonotype was found a few times. A much larger clone is a single base away; this may be a read error. Because it lacks the conserved phenylalanine or tryptophan at the end, this CDR3 is likely a read error. The V call is TRBV29-1, the J call TRBJ1-1, with D hard to call. The CDR3 loop spans 10 amino acids. Germline CDR1 is SQVTM and CDR2 is ANQGSEA. The V and J ends lost 6 bases and 8 bases respectively, with 10 bases between them. The CDR3 region has the DNA TGCAGCGTGTCCGGGTACGAAGCTTTCTAT. The encoded protein is CSVSGYEAFY.

This clonotype was seen ten or more times. CDR3 protein: CASSRQLPSTDTQYF. The CDR3 bases are TGTGCCAGCAGTCGACAGCTACCTAGCACAGATACGCAGTATTTT. This chain uses TRBV12-3 or TRBV12-4 with TRBJ2-3, with D maybe TRBD1 (5 bases). Trimming stripped 5 bases from V and 0 bases from J, with 12 bases between. The CDR3 covers 15 residues.

Many counts were recorded for this clonotype. The rearrangement joins TRBV5-1 to TRBJ2-1, with 7 positions matching TRBD1. V dropped 4 bases and J dropped 1; count of bases not matched to a gene: 14. The germline CDR1 and CDR2 sequences are SGHRS and YFSETQ. The CDR3 runs to 18 residues. CDR3: CASSPYFETGLSYNEQFF. CDR3 coding DNA: TGCGCCAGCAGCCCATACTTTGAGACAGGGTTGTCCTACAATGAGCAGTTCTTC.

The chain combines TRBV7-2 with TRBJ2-1, with a possible D match to TRBD1 (5 bases). The CDR3 is 15 amino acids. Germline-derived CDR1 and CDR2 are SGHTA and FQGNSA. Trimming removed 5 bases from V and 5 bases from J, with 16 bases in between. The DNA for the CDR3 is TGTGCCAGCAGCCCTAGGAACCTGGGGCACAATGAGCAGTTCTTC. This gives the protein CASSPRNLGHNEQFF.

This clonotype was observed at least ten times. The chain is built from TRBV11-3 and TRBJ2-3; TRBD1 is a possible D gene (5 bases). CDR1 and CDR2 from the germline V gene are SGHNT and YENEEA. V lost 0 bases and J 8 bases, leaving 9 bases between the germline ends. This CDR3 spans 13 amino acids. The CDR3 protein is CASSLEGPGTQYF. The DNA of the CDR3 is TGTGCCAGCAGCTTAGAGGGGCCCGGTACGCAGTATTTT.

This clonotype showed up many times. The rearrangement links TRBV7-8 to TRBJ2-7, with 11 bases fitting TRBD1. The CDR3 consists of 13 residues. Germline V gives CDR1 SGHVS, CDR2 FQNEAQ. The V gene end was trimmed by 4 bases and the J gene end by 5 bases; junction bases not matched to a gene: 1. CDR3 coding DNA: TGTGCCAGCAGCTGGGGACAGGGGGACGAGCAGTACTTC. Protein sequence: CASSWGQGDEQYF.

This clonotype was counted many times. This chain uses TRBV29-1 with TRBJ2-7; D not certain. CDR3 length: 12 amino acids. Trimming removed 7 bases from V and 0 bases from J, with 10 bases in between. Germline lookup yields CDR1 SQVTM and CDR2 ANQGSEA. CDR3 residues: CSALLGSYEQYF. In DNA, the CDR3 is TGCAGCGCCCTGCTTGGCTCCTACGAGCAGTACTTC.

Ten or more counts support this clonotype. This chain connects TRBV12-3 or TRBV12-4 to TRBJ2-7; D is unclear. V dropped 1 base and J dropped 7 bases, with 11 bases sitting between them. This CDR3 contains 13 residues. The CDR3, as DNA: TGTGCCAGCAGTTTAGAGGCCTATGGAGAGCAGTACTTC. Protein sequence: CASSLEAYGEQYF.

This clonotype was observed at least ten times. The V and J genes are TRBV5-1 and TRBJ2-7; 8 nucleotides align to TRBD2. With V trimmed by 4 bases and J by 6 bases, 6 bases remained unmatched. The CDR3 totals 13 residues. Looked up from germline, CDR1 is SGHRS and CDR2 is YFSETQ. The CDR3 protein is CASSPLAGGEQYF. CDR3 sequence (DNA): TGCGCCAGCAGCCCCCTGGCGGGGGGCGAGCAGTACTTC.

This clonotype was counted at least ten times. The chain has TRBV12-3 or TRBV12-4 and TRBJ1-1, with 9 bases identical to TRBD1. Trimming at V came to 5 bases and at J to 1 base, leaving 2 bases not matched to a gene. This CDR3 comprises 14 residues. The DNA of the CDR3 is TGTGCCAGCAGTGCGGACAGGGGGAACACTGAAGCTTTCTTT. Its translation: CASSADRGNTEAFF.

In its sample, this clonotype was seen a few times. The V gene is TRBV19, the J gene TRBJ2-7, with unresolved D. The germline CDR1 and CDR2 sequences are LNHDA and SQIVND (reference sequence). V was pared by 3 bases and J by 5 bases, with 8 bases between. This CDR3 is built from 12 residues. Here the CDR3 reads CASSIGGDEQYF. CDR3 DNA sequence: TGTGCCAGTAGTATCGGCGGAGACGAGCAGTACTTC. The whole variable domain, filled in from reference TRBV19 and TRBJ2-7, reads DGGITQSPKYLFRKEGQNVTLSCEQNLNHDAMYWYRQDPGQGLRLIYYSQIVNDFQKGDIAEGYSVSREKKESFPLTVTSAQKNPTAFYLCASSIGGDEQYFGPGTRLTVT.

Ten or more counts support this clonotype. This sequence joins TRBV7-6 and TRBJ2-7; D gene unclear. V was clipped by 5 bases and J by 2 bases, with 7 bases between them. This CDR3 contains 12 residues. In germline, CDR1 is SGHVS, CDR2 FNYEAQ. The CDR3 protein is CASSAVAYEQYF. CDR3 nucleotides: TGTGCCAGCAGCGCTGTAGCCTACGAGCAGTACTTC.

This clonotype has a count of ten or more. This rearrangement joins TRBV20-1 to TRBJ2-3, with unresolved D. The CDR3 is made up of 11 amino acids. V lost 6 bases and J 2 bases, leaving 6 bases between the germline ends. Germline V gene sequence: CDR1 DFQATT, CDR2 SNEGSKA (reference sequence). CDR3 residues: CSAPATDTQYF. The CDR3 nucleotides read TGCAGTGCCCCTGCCACAGATACGCAGTATTTT.

This clonotype was picked up many times. CDR3 residues: CASRLSGNTEAFF. The CDR3, as DNA: TGCGCCAGCAGGCTGTCTGGGAACACTGAAGCTTTCTTT. The chain joins TRBV5-1 to TRBJ1-1; D not certain. The CDR3 length is 13 residues. V was clipped by 5 bases and J by 1 base, with 9 bases between them. Germline lookup yields CDR1 SGHRS and CDR2 YFSETQ.

This clonotype was picked up many times. The CDR3 sequence is CASSQEFSLVGRGETQYF. CDR3 in DNA: TGTGCCAGCAGCCAAGAATTCAGCTTAGTTGGGCGTGGAGAGACCCAGTACTTC. J is TRBJ2-5 and V is TRBV14; D remains unclear. The CDR3 loop spans 18 amino acids. Trimming stripped 0 bases from V and 4 bases from J, with 21 bases between. CDR1 is SGHDN, CDR2 FVKESK, per germline.

This clonotype was counted ten times or more. The V gene is TRBV14, the J gene TRBJ2-1; a possible D gene is TRBD2 (5 bases). CDR1 and CDR2 (germline): SGHDN, FVKESK. The CDR3 loop spans 15 amino acids. Trimming took 4 bases from V and 6 from J, leaving 16 bases between them. CDR3 region: CASSPILAASNEQFF. The CDR3 DNA is TGTGCCAGCAGCCCCATCCTAGCTGCCTCCAATGAGCAGTTCTTC. The variable domain in full, completed from reference TRBV14 and TRBJ2-1, reads EAGVTQFPSHSVIEKGQTVTLRCDPISGHDNLYWYRRVMGKEIKFLLHFVKESKQDESGMPNNRFLAERTGGTYSTLKVQPAELEDSGVYFCASSPILAASNEQFFGPGTRLTVL.

This clonotype was counted many times. The chain joins TRBV7-9 to TRBJ1-5; 8 bases agree with TRBD1. The CDR3 has 15 amino acids. V dropped 4 bases and J dropped 7; count of bases not matched to a gene: 9. Looked up from germline, CDR1 is SEHNR and CDR2 is FQNEAQ (reference sequence). This CDR3 is CASSSAGTGGQPQHF. The CDR3 nucleotides read TGTGCCAGCAGCTCCGCCGGGACAGGCGGACAGCCCCAGCATTTT.

In the case of this clonotype: The conserved final phenylalanine or tryptophan is absent from the CDR3, which likely points to a read error. The rearrangement uses TRBV7-2 and TRBJ2-5; TRBD1 matches at 8 bases. The J segment lost 4 bases and the V segment lost 0 bases, leaving 7 bases of the junction unmatched. The CDR3 is 16 amino acids. Germline CDR1 SGHTA, CDR2 FQGNSA. CDR3 sequence: CASSLAPVTGGETQYS. CDR3 nucleotide sequence: TGTGCCAGCAGCTTAGCCCCCGTCACAGGGGGAGAGACCCAGTACTCC.

This clonotype appeared many times. The chain employs TRBV4-2 and TRBJ1-2, with TRBD1 matching 7 bases. The V segment lost 4 bases and the J segment 5 bases; nucleotides outside the gene matches: 10. This CDR3 region has 15 residues. Germline V CDR1 and CDR2: LGHNA, YNFKEQ. CDR3 sequence: CASSPTRTGGYGYTF. The CDR3 bases are TGTGCCAGCAGCCCCACACGGACAGGCGGGTATGGCTACACCTTC.

This clonotype was detected ten times or more. The chain combines TRBV12-3 or TRBV12-4 with TRBJ1-5; D is unclear. This CDR3 has 14 residues. Between the trimmed V and J ends, which lost 5 bases and 2 bases, there was a span of 10 bases. CDR3 bases: TGTGCCAGCAGTCTGATTCTAGGCAATCAGCCCCAGCATTTT. As protein: CASSLILGNQPQHF.

This clonotype was counted ten times or more. Sequence at one end of the junction differs from germline and may be a read error. The chain is built from TRBV7-7 and TRBJ2-7; the D gene is possibly TRBD1 (6 bases). The CDR3 contains 13 residues. Per germline, CDR1 SSHAT and CDR2 FNYEAQ (reference sequence). The CDR3 DNA follows: TGTGCTAGCAGCTCCCAACAGGGCTACGAGCAGTACTTC. Translated, it gives CASSSQQGYEQYF.

This clonotype was observed at least ten times. The chain couples TRBV13 to TRBJ2-5, with D tentatively TRBD1 or TRBD2 (5 bases each). The ends were cut back, 0 bases at V and 4 bases at J, with 9 bases in the middle. CDR3 length: 14 residues. Germline V gives CDR1 PRHDT, CDR2 FYEKMQ (reference sequence). The chain's CDR3 is CASSLGGEIETQYF. The DNA for the CDR3 is TGTGCCAGCAGCTTAGGGGGGGAGATAGAGACCCAGTACTTC.

This clonotype was observed many times. Here the CDR3 reads CASSLEKNSYNEQFF. The CDR3 DNA sequence: TGTGCCAGCAGCTTAGAGAAGAACTCCTACAATGAGCAGTTCTTC. The chain couples TRBV7-8 to TRBJ2-1; no firm D call. With 1 base removed from V and 0 bases from J, the gap between germline ends came to 7 bases. The CDR3 totals 15 residues. Germline CDR1 is SGHVS and CDR2 is FQNEAQ.

This clonotype was detected many times. The genes are TRBV5-1 and TRBJ2-3; no clear D gene. The V gene lost 2 bases and the J gene lost 4 bases, with 11 bases spanning the gap. The CDR3 consists of 14 residues. Germline values: CDR1 SGHRS, CDR2 YFSETQ. This CDR3 reads CASSLSGFADTQYF. DNA of the CDR3: TGCGCCAGCAGCTTAAGTGGTTTCGCAGATACGCAGTATTTT.

The chain links TRBV12-3 or TRBV12-4 to TRBJ1-2; the match to TRBD1 covers 9 bases. This CDR3 region has 13 residues. Losses at the gene ends were 5 bases for V and 4 bases for J; bases not matched to a gene: 2. The CDR3 sequence is CASSTGGSYGYTF. CDR3 DNA: TGTGCCAGCAGTACAGGGGGCAGCTATGGCTACACCTTC.